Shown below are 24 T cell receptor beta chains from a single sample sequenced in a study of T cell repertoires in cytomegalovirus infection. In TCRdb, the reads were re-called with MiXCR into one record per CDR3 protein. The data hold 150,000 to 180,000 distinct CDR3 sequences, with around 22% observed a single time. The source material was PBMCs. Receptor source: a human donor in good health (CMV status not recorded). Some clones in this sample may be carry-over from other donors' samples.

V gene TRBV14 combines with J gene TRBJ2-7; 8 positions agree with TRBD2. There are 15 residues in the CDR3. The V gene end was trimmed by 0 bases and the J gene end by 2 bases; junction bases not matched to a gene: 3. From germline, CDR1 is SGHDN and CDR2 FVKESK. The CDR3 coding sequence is TGTGCCAGCAGCCAAGATCCGGGGGGGCCCTACGAGCAGTACTTC. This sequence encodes CASSQDPGGPYEQYF.

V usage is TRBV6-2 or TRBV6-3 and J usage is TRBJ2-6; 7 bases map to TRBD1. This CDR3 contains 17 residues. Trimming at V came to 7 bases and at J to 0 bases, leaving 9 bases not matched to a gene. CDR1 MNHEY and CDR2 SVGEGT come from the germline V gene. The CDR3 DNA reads TGTGCCAGCACTGACCAGGACAGGCCCTCTGGGGCCAACGTCCTGACTTTC. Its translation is CASTDQDRPSGANVLTF.

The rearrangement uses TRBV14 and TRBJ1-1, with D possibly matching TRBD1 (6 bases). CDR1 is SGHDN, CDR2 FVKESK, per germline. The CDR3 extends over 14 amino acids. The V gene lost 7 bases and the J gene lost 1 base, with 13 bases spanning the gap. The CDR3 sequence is CASIPGAGNTEAFF. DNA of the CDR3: TGTGCCAGCATCCCAGGGGCGGGGAACACTGAAGCTTTCTTT.

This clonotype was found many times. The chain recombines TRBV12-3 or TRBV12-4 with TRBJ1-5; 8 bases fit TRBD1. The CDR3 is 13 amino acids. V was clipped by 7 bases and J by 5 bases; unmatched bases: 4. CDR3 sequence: CASKGTGDQPQHF. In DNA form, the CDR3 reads TGTGCCAGCAAAGGGACAGGTGATCAGCCCCAGCATTTT.

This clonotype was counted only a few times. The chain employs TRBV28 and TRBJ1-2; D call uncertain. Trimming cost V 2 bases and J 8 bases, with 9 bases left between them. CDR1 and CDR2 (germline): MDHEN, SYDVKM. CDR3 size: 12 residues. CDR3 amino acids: CASSLAPAGYTF. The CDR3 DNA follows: TGTGCCAGCAGTTTAGCCCCCGCCGGCTACACCTTC.

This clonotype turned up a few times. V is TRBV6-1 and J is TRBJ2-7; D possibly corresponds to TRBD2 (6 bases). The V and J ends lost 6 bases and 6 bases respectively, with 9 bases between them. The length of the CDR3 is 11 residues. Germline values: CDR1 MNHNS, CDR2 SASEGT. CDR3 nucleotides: TGTGCCAGCAGAGGAGGGTTCGAGCAGTACTTC. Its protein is CASRGGFEQYF.

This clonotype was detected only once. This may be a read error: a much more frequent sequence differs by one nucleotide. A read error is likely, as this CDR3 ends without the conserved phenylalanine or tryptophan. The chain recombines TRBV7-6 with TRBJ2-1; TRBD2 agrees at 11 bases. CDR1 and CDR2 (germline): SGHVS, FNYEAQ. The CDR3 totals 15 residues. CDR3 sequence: CASSFGTSGYNEQFY. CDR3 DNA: TGTGCTAGCAGCTTTGGGACTAGCGGTTACAATGAGCAGTTCTAC.

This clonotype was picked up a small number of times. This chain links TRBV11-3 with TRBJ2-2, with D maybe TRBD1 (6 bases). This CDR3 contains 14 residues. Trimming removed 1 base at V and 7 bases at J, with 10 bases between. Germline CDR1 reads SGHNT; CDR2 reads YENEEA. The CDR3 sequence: CASSLVQGHGELFF. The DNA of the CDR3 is TGTGCCAGCAGCTTAGTACAGGGTCACGGGGAGCTGTTTTTT.

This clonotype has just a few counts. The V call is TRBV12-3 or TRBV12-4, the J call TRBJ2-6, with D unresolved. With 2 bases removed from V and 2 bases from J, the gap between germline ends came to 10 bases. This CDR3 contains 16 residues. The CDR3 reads CASSLRWGAGANVLTF. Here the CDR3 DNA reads TGTGCCAGCAGTTTACGGTGGGGTGCTGGGGCCAACGTCCTGACTTTC.

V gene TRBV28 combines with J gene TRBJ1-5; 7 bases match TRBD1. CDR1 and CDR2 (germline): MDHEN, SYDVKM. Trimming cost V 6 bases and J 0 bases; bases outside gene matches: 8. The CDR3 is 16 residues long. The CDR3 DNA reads TGTGCCAGCAGCCAACTCACAGGGGTTAGCAATCAGCCCCAGCATTTT. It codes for CASSQLTGVSNQPQHF.

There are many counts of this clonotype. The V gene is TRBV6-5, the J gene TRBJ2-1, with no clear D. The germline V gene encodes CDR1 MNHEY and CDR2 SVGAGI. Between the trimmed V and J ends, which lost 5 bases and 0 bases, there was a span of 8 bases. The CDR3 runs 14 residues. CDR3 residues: CASSTGSSYNEQFF. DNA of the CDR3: TGTGCCAGCAGTACCGGTAGCTCCTACAATGAGCAGTTCTTC.

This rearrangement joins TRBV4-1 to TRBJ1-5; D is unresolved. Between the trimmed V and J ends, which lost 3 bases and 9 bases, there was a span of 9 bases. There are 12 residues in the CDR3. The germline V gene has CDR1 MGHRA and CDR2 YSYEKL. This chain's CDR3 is CASSHPGRPQHF. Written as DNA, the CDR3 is TGCGCCAGCAGCCATCCTGGTAGGCCCCAGCATTTT.

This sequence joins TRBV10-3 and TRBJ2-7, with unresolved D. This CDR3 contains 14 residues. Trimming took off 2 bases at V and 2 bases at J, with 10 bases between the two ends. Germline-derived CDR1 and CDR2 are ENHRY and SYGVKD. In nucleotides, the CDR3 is TGTGCCATCAGTGAGGGTGTAGGACCCTACGAGCAGTACTTC. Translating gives CAISEGVGPYEQYF.

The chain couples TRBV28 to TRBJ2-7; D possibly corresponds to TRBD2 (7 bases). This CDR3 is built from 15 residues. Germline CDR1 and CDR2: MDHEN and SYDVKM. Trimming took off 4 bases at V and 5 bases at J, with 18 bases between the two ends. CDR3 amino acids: CASSYGGRDGHEQYF. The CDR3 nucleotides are TGTGCCAGCAGTTACGGGGGGCGCGACGGACACGAGCAGTACTTC.

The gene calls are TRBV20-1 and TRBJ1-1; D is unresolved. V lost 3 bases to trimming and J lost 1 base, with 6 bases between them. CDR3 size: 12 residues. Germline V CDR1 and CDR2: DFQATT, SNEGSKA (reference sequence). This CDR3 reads CSASNPNTEAFF. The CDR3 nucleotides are TGCAGTGCTAGCAACCCGAACACTGAAGCTTTCTTT.

CDR3 protein: CASSATGYEKLFF. In DNA form, the CDR3 reads TGTGCCAGCAGCGCGACAGGCTATGAAAAACTGTTTTTT. The chain has TRBV5-6 and TRBJ1-4; perhaps TRBD1 as D (6 bases). Germline CDR1 and CDR2: SGHDT and YYEEEE. Trimming pared 4 bases from V and 6 bases from J, leaving 10 bases between. The CDR3 is 13 amino acids.

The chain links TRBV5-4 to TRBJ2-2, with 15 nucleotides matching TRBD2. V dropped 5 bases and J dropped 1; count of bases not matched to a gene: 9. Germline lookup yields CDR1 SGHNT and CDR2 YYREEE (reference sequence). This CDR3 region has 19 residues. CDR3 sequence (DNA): TGTGCCAGCAGTCTTGGAGGACTAGCGGGAGGGGGGAACACCGGGGAGCTGTTTTTT. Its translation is CASSLGGLAGGGNTGELFF.

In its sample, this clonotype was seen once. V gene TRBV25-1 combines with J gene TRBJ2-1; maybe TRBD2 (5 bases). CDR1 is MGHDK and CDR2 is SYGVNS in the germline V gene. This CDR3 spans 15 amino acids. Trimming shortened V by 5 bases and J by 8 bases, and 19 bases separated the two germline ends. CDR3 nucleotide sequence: TGTGCCAGCAGTCCGGGGTTTCGTTTTTTGGATGAGCAGTTCTTC. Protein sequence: CASSPGFRFLDEQFF.

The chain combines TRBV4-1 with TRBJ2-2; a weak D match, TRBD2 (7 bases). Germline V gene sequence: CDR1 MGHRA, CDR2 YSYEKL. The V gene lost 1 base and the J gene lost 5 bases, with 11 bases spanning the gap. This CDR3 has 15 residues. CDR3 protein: CASSQAGGATGELFF. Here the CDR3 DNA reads TGCGCCAGCAGCCAAGCGGGGGGCGCAACCGGGGAGCTGTTTTTT.

The CDR3 protein is CASRGGNTEAFF. The DNA for the CDR3 is TGTGCCAGCAGAGGGGGTAACACTGAAGCTTTCTTT. This chain joins TRBV2 and TRBJ1-1; D might be TRBD1 (6 bases). The CDR3 sequence is 12 residues long. The germline V gene encodes CDR1 SNHLY and CDR2 FYNNEI. V lost 6 bases and J 2 bases, leaving 7 bases between the germline ends.

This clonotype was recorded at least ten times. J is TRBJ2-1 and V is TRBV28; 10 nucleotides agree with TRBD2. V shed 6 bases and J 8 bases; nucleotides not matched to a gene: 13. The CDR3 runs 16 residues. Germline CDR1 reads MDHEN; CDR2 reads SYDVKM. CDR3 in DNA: TGTGCCAGCAGCTCCTCCAGCGGGAGGGCCTTGGATGAGCAGTTCTTC. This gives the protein CASSSSSGRALDEQFF.

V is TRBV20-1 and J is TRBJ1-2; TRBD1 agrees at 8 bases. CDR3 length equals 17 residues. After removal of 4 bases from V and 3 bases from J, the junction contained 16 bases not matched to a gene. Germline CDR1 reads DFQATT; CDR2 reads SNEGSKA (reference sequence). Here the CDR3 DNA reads TGCAGTGCTATGGGTCCCCGGGACAGGCGAACCTACTATGGCTACACCTTC. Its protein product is CSAMGPRDRRTYYGYTF.

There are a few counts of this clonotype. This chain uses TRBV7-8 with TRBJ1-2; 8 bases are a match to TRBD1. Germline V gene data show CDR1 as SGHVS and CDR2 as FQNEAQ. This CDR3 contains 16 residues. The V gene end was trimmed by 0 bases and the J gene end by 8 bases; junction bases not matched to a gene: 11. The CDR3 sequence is CASSLAGTGRTPGYTF. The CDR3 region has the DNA TGTGCCAGCAGCTTAGCGGGGACAGGAAGAACCCCGGGCTACACCTTC.

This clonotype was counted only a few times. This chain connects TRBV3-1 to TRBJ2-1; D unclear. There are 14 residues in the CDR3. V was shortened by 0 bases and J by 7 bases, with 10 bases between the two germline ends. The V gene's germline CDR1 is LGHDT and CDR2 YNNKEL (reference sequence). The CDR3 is CASSQDDWENEQFF. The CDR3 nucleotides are TGTGCCAGCAGCCAAGACGATTGGGAAAATGAGCAGTTCTTC.